Listed below are T cell receptor beta chains from one sample, sequenced in a study of blood T cell repertoires in COVID-19. Clones were read by immunoSEQ multiplex PCR, and TCRdb kept only the in-frame ones, dropping some. The repertoire holds approximately 250,000 clones, with over 75% as singletons. The material sequenced was peripheral blood. These receptors were collected from a human donor in a cohort sampled during active COVID-19. CDR3s include the opening cysteine and the closing phenylalanine or tryptophan. Fields, in order: J gene, V gene, clone size, D gene, CDR3 DNA, CDR3 protein. D genes are given only for firm matches. Clone size is stated in some rows and not others, as once, few, many or a class when expanded.

>TRBJ2-3|TRBV12-5|-|-
TGTGCTAGTGGTACCGGCGGGAAGAGCACAGATACGCAGTATTTT
CASGTGGKSTDTQYF
>TRBJ2-5|TRBV12-3/TRBV12-4|-|-
TGTGCCAGCAGTGCCGGCAGGGGAAAGACCCAGTACTTC
CASSAGRGKTQYF
>TRBJ1-1|TRBV2|few|TRBD1
TGTGCCAGCAGTACGGGACAGGGGAACACTGAAGCTTTCTTT
CASSTGQGNTEAFF
>TRBJ2-4|TRBV7-2|-|TRBD1
TGTGCCAGCAGCTTAGTCGGACAGGGGGGCATTCAGTACTTC
CASSLVGQGGIQYF
>TRBJ2-3|TRBV7-3|-|TRBD2
TGTGCCAGCAGCTCACTCGGTGTTAGCGGGAGCACAGATACGCAGTATTTT
CASSSLGVSGSTDTQYF
>TRBJ1-4|TRBV5-4|-|TRBD1
TGTGCCAGCAGCTTGGGGGACAGGGTGGGTGAAAAACTGTTTTTT
CASSLGDRVGEKLFF
>TRBJ2-3|TRBV6-5|-|-
TGTGCCAGCAGTTACGGGGGCGGGGGCGCCACAAATACGCAGTATTTT
CASSYGGGGATNTQYF
>TRBJ2-7|TRBV2|-|-
TGTGCCAGCAGGACAGGGACTTACGAGCAGTACTTC
CASRTGTYEQYF
>TRBJ2-7|TRBV6-1|-|-
TGTGCCAGCAGTGAAGCACCAGGAACTTACGAGCAGTACTTC
CASSEAPGTYEQYF
>TRBJ1-1|TRBV7-9|many|-
TGTGCCAGCAGCAACTATAACACTGAAGCTTTCTTT
CASSNYNTEAFF
>TRBJ2-1|TRBV2|-|TRBD2
TGTGCCAGCAGTCGGACTAGGCTCTCCTACAATGAGCAGTTCTTC
CASSRTRLSYNEQFF
>TRBJ1-1|TRBV3-1/TRBV3-2|-|-
TGTGCCAGCAGCCAAGATCCGGTCCGTACTGAAGCTTTCTTT
CASSQDPVRTEAFF
>TRBJ2-2|TRBV14|-|-
TGTGCCAGCAGCCCCCTATCCGGCCAGGGGAACACCGGGGAGCTGTTTTTT
CASSPLSGQGNTGELFF
>TRBJ1-2|TRBV9|-|-
TGTGCCAGCAGCGTAGCACCCGAGTACGGCTACACCTTC
CASSVAPEYGYTF
>TRBJ2-3|TRBV9|-|-
TGTGCCAGCAGCGTAGTTAGCAGCACAGATACGCAGTATTTT
CASSVVSSTDTQYF
>TRBJ2-4|TRBV27|-|TRBD2
TGTGCCAGCAGTTTCGGACTAGCGGGAGGGTCAATTTCCAAAAACATTCAGTACTTC
CASSFGLAGGSISKNIQYF
>TRBJ2-3|TRBV29-1|-|-
TGCAGCGTTGAAACAGGGCCCTCAGATACGCAGTATTTT
CSVETGPSDTQYF
>TRBJ1-2|TRBV18|-|TRBD1
TGTGCCAGCTCATCGGGACAGGGGGCCTATGGCTACACCTTC
CASSSGQGAYGYTF
>TRBJ2-7|TRBV28|-|TRBD1
TGTGCCAGCAGTTTAAGGGACAGGGGACGGGGCGAGCAGTACTTC
CASSLRDRGRGEQYF
>TRBJ2-7|TRBV19|-|-
TGTGCCAGTAGTACCGCACTAGGTGGAATCTACGAGCAGTACTTC
CASSTALGGIYEQYF
>TRBJ2-5|TRBV5-1|-|-
TGCGCCAGCAGCGCTTGGACAGTTGGAGTGGCCCAGTACTTC
CASSAWTVGVAQYF
>TRBJ2-2|TRBV19|-|TRBD1
TGTGCCACACTTGGACAGGGGGCTTTGAACACCGGGGAGCTGTTTTTT
CATLGQGALNTGELFF
>TRBJ2-1|TRBV7-3|-|TRBD2
TGTGCCAGCAGCGCCGGGAGGGCAATTTACAATGAGCAGTTCTTC
CASSAGRAIYNEQFF
>TRBJ2-7|TRBV12-3/TRBV12-4|-|-
TGTGCCAGCAGTACCCCTAGGGGTGAGCAGTACTTC
CASSTPRGEQYF
>TRBJ2-5|TRBV5-4|-|TRBD1
TGTGCCAGCAGCCCATACAGGGGTTCGCAGACCCAGTACTTC
CASSPYRGSQTQYF
>TRBJ1-2|TRBV5-6|-|-
TGTGCCAGCAGCTCGACAGTTCTTGGCTATGGCTACACCTTC
CASSSTVLGYGYTF
>TRBJ2-1|TRBV7-9|-|TRBD2
TGTGCCAGCAGCCCTAGAAGCGGGGGACCGATAAATGAGCAGTTCTTC
CASSPRSGGPINEQFF
>TRBJ2-2|TRBV27|-|TRBD2
TGTGCCAGCAGTTTCGGGCGGGGGGGGCCGTCCGGGGAGCTGTTTTTT
CASSFGRGGPSGELFF
>TRBJ2-2|TRBV5-1|-|-
TGCGCCAGCAGCTTGGGGGCGCAGGGGTTCAACACCGGGGAGCTGTTTTTT
CASSLGAQGFNTGELFF
>TRBJ2-2|TRBV11-2|-|-
TGTGCCAGCAGCCTACTGGGACACGACACCGGGGAGCTGTTTTTT
CASSLLGHDTGELFF
>TRBJ1-2|TRBV29-1|-|TRBD1
TGCAGCGTTGGTCGGGGGACAGGGTGGGGTGAAGGCTACACCTTC
CSVGRGTGWGEGYTF
>TRBJ1-1|TRBV5-1|-|TRBD1
TGCGCCAGCAGCCAGCAAGGGACAGGGGGTACTGAAGCTTTCTTT
CASSQQGTGGTEAFF
>TRBJ2-7|TRBV29-1|-|-
TGCAGCGCTGAACAGGGCTCCGAGCAGTACTTC
CSAEQGSEQYF
>TRBJ2-3|TRBV19|-|TRBD1
TGTGCCAGTAGTGGGACGACAGGGGCCGTCACAGATACGCAGTATTTT
CASSGTTGAVTDTQYF
>TRBJ2-6|TRBV9|-|-
TGTGCCAGCAGCGTAGGTAGCGGGGCCAACGTCCTGACTTTC
CASSVGSGANVLTF
>TRBJ1-5|TRBV6-1|-|-
TGTGCCAGCAGCCCGGTATGGGGCGGTCAGCCCCAGCATTTT
CASSPVWGGQPQHF
>TRBJ2-2|TRBV21-1|-|-
TGTGCCAGCAGCATCGGACAGGAGCTGAACACCGGGGAGCTGTTTTTT
CASSIGQELNTGELFF
>TRBJ2-1|TRBV6-5|-|-
TGTGCCAGCCGGAGGAGCGATCAGGTGGGGGAGCAGTTCTTC
CASRRSDQVGEQFF
>TRBJ2-3|TRBV7-9|-|TRBD2
TGTGCCAGCAGCAGGACTAGCGGGGGGGCAACAGATACGCAGTATTTT
CASSRTSGGATDTQYF
>TRBJ2-7|TRBV3-1/TRBV3-2|-|-
TGTGCCAGCAGCCAAGATCTGCCCGCCGGCGAGCAGTACTTC
CASSQDLPAGEQYF
>TRBJ1-5|TRBV15|once|-
TGTGCCACCAGCAGAGAACAGGGATATAATCAGCCCCAGCATTTT
CATSREQGYNQPQHF
>TRBJ1-5|TRBV10-1|once|-
TGCGCCAGCAGTGCGGGAGGGCATCAGCCCCAGCATTTT
CASSAGGHQPQHF
>TRBJ1-2|TRBV27|-|TRBD1
TGTGCCAGCAGTTTGATCCGGACAGGGGTTAACTATGGCTACACCTTC
CASSLIRTGVNYGYTF